One sample yielded the 26 T cell receptor beta chains listed below, sequenced in a study of T cells after yellow fever vaccination. A single record per CDR3 protein comes from TCRdb applying MiXCR to the 5' RACE reads. The table shows some 350,000 distinct CDR3 sequences, with 7.5% to 9% occurring only once. The material sequenced was PBMCs, taken on the day of the first yellow fever vaccination. Receptors originate from a young man who received the YFV17D yellow fever vaccine.

The chain carries TRBV14 and TRBJ1-6; D ambiguous. Germline loops: CDR1 SGHDN, CDR2 FVKESK. V dropped 4 bases and J dropped 11 bases, with 18 bases sitting between them. There are 15 residues in the CDR3. The CDR3 DNA reads as TGTGCCAGCAGCCTAGCGCCAGGATACGACGCACCCCTCCACTTT. Translating it yields CASSLAPGYDAPLHF.

This clonotype was found a few times. The chain employs TRBV6-5 and TRBJ1-1, with TRBD1 matching over 10 bases. The CDR3 has 15 amino acids. J gave up 5 bases and V 4 bases, and 7 bases lay outside the gene matches. Germline V gene lookup returns CDR1 MNHEY and CDR2 SVGAGI. The CDR3 DNA follows: TGTGCCAGCAGTTTGGGACAGGGGCGGGGGACTGAAGCTTTCTTT. Translating it yields CASSLGQGRGTEAFF.

The rearrangement uses TRBV12-3 or TRBV12-4 and TRBJ2-5, with D tentatively TRBD1 or TRBD2 (6 bases each). The CDR3 has 14 residues. V dropped 10 bases and J dropped 4 bases, with 19 bases sitting between them. The CDR3 region has the DNA TGTGCCACCCGGGGGCGGGGCCTCGGAGAGACCCAGTACTTC. This codes for CATRGRGLGETQYF.

A few counts support this clonotype. V gene TRBV20-1 combines with J gene TRBJ2-7, with unresolved D. Germline CDR1 and CDR2: DFQATT and SNEGSKA (reference sequence). Trimming removed 0 bases at V and 3 bases at J, with 12 bases between. The CDR3 is 14 amino acids. The CDR3 nucleotides are TGCAGTGCTAGAGAAGGGTCCACACACTACGAGCAGTACTTC. Encoded protein: CSAREGSTHYEQYF.

This clonotype showed up many times. The V gene is TRBV6-5, the J gene TRBJ2-1; D gene uncertain. Germline V CDR1 and CDR2: MNHEY, SVGAGI. The CDR3 covers 16 residues. V lost 0 bases, J lost 8 bases, and 17 bases lay in between. In DNA, the CDR3 is TGTGCCAGCAGTTACTCGATCTCTCACTGGCGTCATGAGCAGTTCTTC. This gives the protein CASSYSISHWRHEQFF.

This clonotype turned up a few times. The CDR3 coding sequence is TGTGCCAGCAGCTTAGCGGGGGCGAACGAGCAGTACGTC. Translating gives CASSLAGANEQYV. The genes are TRBV7-9 and TRBJ2-7; D perhaps matches TRBD1 (6 bases). V lost 0 bases, J lost 5 bases, and 8 bases lay in between. The V gene's germline CDR1 is SEHNR and CDR2 FQNEAQ (reference sequence). The CDR3 has 13 amino acids.

This chain links TRBV5-1 with TRBJ1-1; D gene unclear. The V gene's germline CDR1 is SGHRS and CDR2 YFSETQ. V lost 7 bases, J lost 3 bases, and 10 bases lay in between. The CDR3 length is 12 residues. The CDR3 DNA reads as TGCGCCAGCGGAGGTCCGGACACTGAAGCTTTCTTT. Residues: CASGGPDTEAFF.

The CDR3 DNA sequence: TGCGCCAGCAGCCAGGGCGGGGGGGCAACAGATACGCAGTATTTT. Translation gives CASSQGGGATDTQYF. The chain employs TRBV4-3 and TRBJ2-3; 9 bases fit TRBD2. CDR3 size: 15 residues. Trimming at V came to 3 bases and at J to 3 bases, leaving 4 bases not matched to a gene. Germline V gene sequence: CDR1 LGHNA, CDR2 YSLEER.

The V gene is TRBV4-3, the J gene TRBJ2-5; D might be TRBD2 (5 bases). Per the germline V gene, CDR1 is LGHNA and CDR2 is YSLEER. The ends were cut back, 0 bases at V and 5 bases at J, with 10 bases in the middle. The CDR3 loop spans 14 amino acids. The CDR3 nucleotides are TGCGCCAGCAGCCAAGATGCGGGTCCGGAGACCCAGTACTTC. It yields the protein CASSQDAGPETQYF.

This clonotype was found a few times. The chain employs TRBV6-1 and TRBJ1-4, with D hard to call. The CDR3 loop spans 13 amino acids. Per germline, CDR1 MNHNS and CDR2 SASEGT. The germline V and J ends were trimmed by 4 bases and 4 bases, with 7 bases remaining between them. CDR3: CASSGSFNEKLFF. For the CDR3, the DNA is TGTGCCAGCAGTGGAAGTTTTAATGAAAAACTGTTTTTT.

A note on this clonotype: One end of the junction does not line up with germline, which may come from a read error. V usage is TRBV12-3 or TRBV12-4 and J usage is TRBJ1-2, with 7 bases lining up with TRBD1. This CDR3 spans 13 amino acids. The CDR3 region has the DNA TGTGTCAGCAGTAGGGGACAGCCTTTGGGCTACACCTTC. This sequence encodes CVSSRGQPLGYTF.

The CDR3 region has the DNA TGTGCCATCAGTGAGCCAGGGAGGGAGCAGTACTTC. Protein: CAISEPGREQYF. The chain uses TRBV10-3 and TRBJ2-7; D possibly corresponds to TRBD2 (6 bases). From germline, CDR1 is ENHRY and CDR2 SYGVKD. V lost 2 bases to trimming and J lost 7 bases, with 9 bases between them. There are 12 residues in the CDR3.

This clonotype was observed a handful of times. This rearrangement joins TRBV6-1 to TRBJ2-3, with 15 bases lining up with TRBD2. The V segment lost 6 bases and the J segment 5 bases; nucleotides outside the gene matches: 6. The CDR3 runs 16 residues. Germline CDR1 reads MNHNS; CDR2 reads SASEGT. DNA of the CDR3: TGTGCCAGCAGCCGGACTAGCGGGGGGGCCCTAGATACGCAGTATTTT. Amino acid sequence: CASSRTSGGALDTQYF.

V usage is TRBV27 and J usage is TRBJ1-6; TRBD1 might be the D (5 bases). Germline assignment: CDR1 MNHEY and CDR2 SMNVEV (reference sequence). The ends were cut back, 6 bases at V and 0 bases at J, with 21 bases in the middle. The CDR3 extends over 19 amino acids. CDR3 coding DNA: TGTGCCAGCAGACCCCGAGGTCGGGGGTTAAGCTCCTATAATTCACCCCTCCACTTT. This translates into CASRPRGRGLSSYNSPLHF.

This sequence joins TRBV20-1 and TRBJ1-1; 7 nucleotides line up with TRBD1. Germline V gene sequence: CDR1 DFQATT, CDR2 SNEGSKA (reference sequence). This CDR3 region has 13 residues. With 6 bases clipped from V and 1 base from J, the junction kept 5 bases outside the gene matches. CDR3 nucleotide sequence: TGCAGTGCCCCGGGACAGCAGAACACTGAAGCTTTCTTT. Protein product: CSAPGQQNTEAFF.

This clonotype came up a few times. The junction does not match germline at one end; this may be a read error. The genes are TRBV12-3 or TRBV12-4 and TRBJ1-2; tentatively, D is TRBD1 (5 bases). This CDR3 is 16 amino acids long. CDR3 loop: CASTSRGIRLNHGYTF. CDR3 DNA: TGTGCCAGCACTTCACGGGGGATACGGCTTAACCATGGCTACACCTTC.

The chain is built from TRBV28 and TRBJ2-1; maybe TRBD2 (6 bases). This CDR3 is built from 15 residues. V shed 7 bases and J shed 0 bases, with 13 bases lying between them. CDR1 is MDHEN, CDR2 SYDVKM, per germline. The CDR3 region has the DNA TGTGCCAGCATCAGGCGGGGAGGCTCCTACAATGAGCAGTTCTTC. Its protein product is CASIRRGGSYNEQFF.

There are many counts of this clonotype. This chain connects TRBV7-2 to TRBJ2-5; 10 bases are a match to TRBD1. V dropped 4 bases and J dropped 3; count of bases not matched to a gene: 5. Germline CDR1 and CDR2: SGHTA and FQGNSA. This CDR3 region has 15 residues. This CDR3 reads CASSSTTGGKETQYF. CDR3 DNA: TGTGCCAGCAGCTCCACGACAGGGGGCAAAGAGACCCAGTACTTC.

In its sample, this clonotype was seen a few times. This chain joins TRBV29-1 and TRBJ1-1, with D hard to call. The CDR3 extends over 11 amino acids. Germline CDR1 reads SQVTM; CDR2 reads ANQGSEA. V lost 6 bases and J lost 3, with 8 bases in between. DNA of the CDR3: TGCAGCGTACCGGGTGACACTGAAGCTTTCTTT. This encodes CSVPGDTEAFF.

The rearrangement joins TRBV6-6 to TRBJ2-3; perhaps TRBD2 as D (5 bases). V gave up 10 bases and J gave up 5 bases, with 7 bases separating them. Looked up from germline, CDR1 is MNHNY and CDR2 is SVGAGI (reference sequence). This CDR3 is built from 10 residues. The CDR3 DNA sequence: TGTGCCACGGGGATAGATACGCAGTATTTT. This sequence encodes CATGIDTQYF.

A few counts support this clonotype. The chain joins TRBV5-6 to TRBJ1-5; D is ambiguous. Germline-derived CDR1 and CDR2 are SGHDT and YYEEEE. The V end lost 5 bases, the J end lost 0 bases, and 12 bases lay between the germline ends. The CDR3 has 15 amino acids. This CDR3 is CASSPRWGSNQPQHF. CDR3 DNA sequence: TGTGCCAGCAGTCCACGCTGGGGTAGCAATCAGCCCCAGCATTTT.

This chain connects TRBV7-2 to TRBJ2-5, with 7 nucleotides matching TRBD2. This CDR3 is 15 amino acids long. Germline loops: CDR1 SGHTA, CDR2 FQGNSA. V lost 2 bases to trimming and J lost 4 bases; unmatched junction nucleotides: 7. The CDR3 region has the DNA TGTGCCAGCAGCTTAAGGGCGTCGGGGGGAGAGACCCAGTACTTC. Its protein is CASSLRASGGETQYF. Combining the CDR3 with reference TRBV7-2 and TRBJ2-5 gives the whole variable domain GAGVSQSPSNKVTEKGKDVELRCDPISGHTALYWYRQSLGQGLEFLIYFQGNSAPDKSGLPSDRFSAERTGGSVSTLTIQRTQQEDSAVYLCASSLRASGGETQYFGPGTRLLVL.

This clonotype was found a few times. CDR3 in amino acids: CASSYDVGHAKNEQYF. The DNA for the CDR3 is TGTGCCAGCAGTTATGATGTGGGACATGCTAAGAACGAGCAGTACTTC. The chain combines TRBV6-5 with TRBJ2-7, with D tentatively TRBD1 (6 bases). Germline values: CDR1 MNHEY, CDR2 SVGAGI. This CDR3 spans 16 amino acids. V lost 3 bases and J lost 5, with 20 bases in between.

The sample holds a few counts of this clonotype. This chain links TRBV24-1 with TRBJ2-5; no clear D gene. Per germline, CDR1 KGHDR and CDR2 SFDVKD. CDR3 size: 14 residues. Deletions cut 4 bases from V and 4 bases from J, with 12 bases between. The CDR3: CATSEGSRRETQYF. The CDR3 nucleotides are TGTGCCACCAGTGAAGGTAGCCGGCGAGAGACCCAGTACTTC.

The chain combines TRBV5-1 with TRBJ1-2, with D maybe TRBD1 (5 bases). The CDR3 is 16 residues long. Per the germline V gene, CDR1 is SGHRS and CDR2 is YFSETQ. Between the trimmed V and J ends, which lost 4 bases and 1 base, there was a span of 17 bases. The CDR3 here is CASSAGTVSLNYGYTF. As DNA, the CDR3 is TGCGCCAGCAGCGCCGGGACGGTTTCCCTTAACTATGGCTACACCTTC.

The chain employs TRBV24-1 and TRBJ2-3; D may be TRBD1 (6 bases). V was trimmed by 4 bases and J by 11 bases, leaving 15 bases between them. Germline V gives CDR1 KGHDR, CDR2 SFDVKD. The CDR3 sequence is 13 residues long. The CDR3 spells CATSETTGIRQYF. CDR3 in DNA: TGTGCCACCAGTGAAACAACAGGGATTAGGCAGTATTTT.